The rows below give T cell receptor beta chains drawn from one sample of a study of blood T cell repertoires in COVID-19. Measured with immunoSEQ multiplex PCR; TCRdb has only the in-frame clones, and not every one. This table holds 120,000 to 150,000 clones, around four fifths found once. Sequenced input: peripheral blood. Receptor source: a human donor in a cohort sampled during active COVID-19. CDR3s include the opening cysteine and the closing phenylalanine or tryptophan. A D gene is named only where the DNA matches it firmly. Expanded clones are given a class, and other clones once, few, many or no size at all.

v_gene: TRBV5-1; d_gene: .; abundance: few; j_gene: TRBJ2-5; len: 15; CDR3nt: TGCGCCAGCACCCCCGGATGGACAGCCCAAGTTACCCAGTACTTC; CDR3aa: CASTPGWTAQVTQYF
v_gene: TRBV19; d_gene: .; abundance: .; j_gene: TRBJ2-5; len: 13; CDR3nt: TGTGCCAGCTCCCTAGCCCCGCAGGAGACCCAGTACTTC; CDR3aa: CASSLAPQETQYF
v_gene: TRBV6-1; d_gene: .; abundance: .; j_gene: TRBJ1-2; len: 15; CDR3nt: TGTGCCAGCAGTGAAGGTGTAAGGGGTCCTTATGGCTACACCTTC; CDR3aa: CASSEGVRGPYGYTF
v_gene: TRBV19; d_gene: TRBD2; abundance: once; j_gene: TRBJ2-2; len: 15; CDR3nt: TGTGCCAGTGGGACTAGCGGGAGAAGGTCCGGGGAGCTGTTTTTT; CDR3aa: CASGTSGRRSGELFF
v_gene: TRBV27; d_gene: .; abundance: few; j_gene: TRBJ2-7; len: 14; CDR3nt: TGTGCCAGCAGTTTATCTCCAGGGTCCTACGAGCAGTACTTC; CDR3aa: CASSLSPGSYEQYF
v_gene: TRBV3-1/TRBV3-2; d_gene: .; abundance: once; j_gene: TRBJ2-7; len: 11; CDR3nt: TGTGCCAGCAGCCATGGACAGATAGAGTACTTC; CDR3aa: CASSHGQIEYF
v_gene: TRBV19; d_gene: .; abundance: few; j_gene: TRBJ2-3; len: 15; CDR3nt: TGTGCCAGTAGTCGGAGGAATCCTTTAGGAGATACGCAGTATTTT; CDR3aa: CASSRRNPLGDTQYF
v_gene: TRBV7-9; d_gene: .; abundance: .; j_gene: TRBJ1-2; len: 15; CDR3nt: TGTGCCAGCAGCTCTCCAGAACAGGGATCGGGAGGCTACACCTTC; CDR3aa: CASSSPEQGSGGYTF
v_gene: TRBV18; d_gene: .; abundance: .; j_gene: TRBJ1-1; len: 16; CDR3nt: TGTGCCAGCTCGCTTTTACGGGACATTGAAAACACTGAAGCTTTCTTT; CDR3aa: CASSLLRDIENTEAFF
v_gene: TRBV28; d_gene: .; abundance: many; j_gene: TRBJ2-1; len: 14; CDR3nt: TGTGCCAGCAGTTTGGTTGCGCATGCCGATGAGCAGTTCTTC; CDR3aa: CASSLVAHADEQFF
v_gene: TRBV7-9; d_gene: TRBD2; abundance: .; j_gene: TRBJ2-1; len: 14; CDR3nt: TGTGCCAGCAGCGGCCAGGGACTACTGGTAAAGCAGTTCTTC; CDR3aa: CASSGQGLLVKQFF
v_gene: TRBV19; d_gene: .; abundance: .; j_gene: TRBJ1-2; len: 15; CDR3nt: TGTGCCAGTAGTATTGGTCAGGGGTGGTTTTATGGCTACACCTTC; CDR3aa: CASSIGQGWFYGYTF
v_gene: TRBV10-3; d_gene: .; abundance: .; j_gene: TRBJ2-3; len: 16; CDR3nt: TGTGCCATCAGTGAGAGGTTAGCGGCTAGCACAGATACGCAGTATTTT; CDR3aa: CAISERLAASTDTQYF
v_gene: TRBV19; d_gene: TRBD1; abundance: .; j_gene: TRBJ2-7; len: 13; CDR3nt: TGTGCCAGTAGGAGGACAGGGGGCTACGAGCAGTACTTC; CDR3aa: CASRRTGGYEQYF